This record looks at one TCR beta chain sequence and its context. Trimming stripped 4 bases from V and 7 bases from J, with 11 bases between. This CDR3 has 12 amino acids. Germline V gene sequence: CDR1 SGHRS, CDR2 YFSETQ. This record comes from a study of OX40 agonist ivuxolimab in advanced cancers. The wider study: Ivuxolimab was delivered to patients intravenously every 2 weeks at doses spanning 0.01 to 10 mg/kg.

TCRdb's copy holds only in-frame clones and misses some; the assay was immunoSEQ multiplex PCR. The sample lists 77,000 or so clones; about nine tenths were seen once. The V gene is TRBV5-1, the J gene TRBJ1-1; D is unclear. This clonotype was obtained from an adult with an advanced solid tumor such as melanoma, head and neck, liver or kidney cancer. The sequencing used CD4+ or CD8+ T cells sorted from blood, collected in a trial of the OX40 agonist ivuxolimab. This CDR3 is CASSDQDFEAFF. The CDR3 DNA sequence: TGCGCCAGCAGCGACCAGGACTTTGAAGCTTTCTTT. Based on the CDR3 plus reference TRBV5-1 and TRBJ1-1, the full variable domain is KAGVTQTPRYLIKTRGQQVTLSCSPISGHRSVSWYQQTPGQGLQFLFEYFSETQRNKGNFPGRFSGRQFSNSRSEMNVSTLELGDSALYLCASSDQDFEAFFGQGTRLTVV.